The present T cell receptor (beta chain) was sequenced within a study of blood T cell repertoires in COVID-19 (dated by TCRdb to the early 2020s). Study-wide context: Collaborator samples came from the United States, Italy and Spain and covered acute and convalescent phases of COVID-19. The prospective study material was composed of cDNA or gDNA derived from T cells, B-cell-depleted T cells, or PBMCs. The dataset comprised deeply sampled blood TCRbeta repertoires from subjects exposed to, actively infected with, or recovered from COVID-19. The repertoires were made available in a free public database intended to serve as a resource for research on the immune response to SARS-CoV-2. Samples came from the ongoing ImmuneRACE study (first 160 participants) plus 1,254 subjects from 6 global collaborators. The sample metadata nearly always contained a de-identified subject ID, COVID-19 status, age in years and sex. Where HLA class I and class II types were available, the types were taken from metadata supplied by the sample provider, not from assay-based typing. Broader findings and caveats from the paper: Clinical and demographic metadata were provided uncurated, with the amount varying by source and participant.

CDR1 and CDR2 were assigned from the germline V gene (reference sequence) as LGHDT and YNNKEL. Counted from cysteine to phenylalanine, this CDR3 has 15 amino acids. Of all the DNA, just the CDR3 is kept, 45 bases in frame from base 1. Trimmed from V: 2 bases; trimmed from J: 7 bases; junction bases lacking a gene match: 10. The immunoSEQ Assay, a bias-controlled multiplex PCR, was used to amplify TCRbeta CDR3 regions from genomic DNA. In the source study's methods: Within the assay, amplification of reference gene primers was used to estimate how many nucleated cells each sample contained. To quantify the absolute abundance of each unique TCRbeta CDR3 rearrangement, sequence reads were collapsed and filtered. For each sample, productive Simpson clonality was calculated by taking the square root of Simpson's diversity index across productive rearrangements. This immuneACCESS table, as held by TCRdb, lists in-frame sequences with V and J called but not all clones. Of the missing ones, under half trace to an unresolved V gene in checked studies; the others have no known cause. V, J and clone size derive from that table, while D and trimming were established from the DNA sequence. Present in this sample are roughly 200,000 clones, about 78% of which were seen just once. The top ten hold approximately 9% of the sample.

A single count supports this clone. Its specific antigen is unknown. No base qualities exist here, and no much larger clone lies one base off it. The collaborating institutions used their own protocols to collect whole blood in K2EDTA tubes. For TCRbeta analysis, collaborator samples were shipped as frozen whole blood, as isolated PBMCs, or as DNA extracted from either sample type. Sample: peripheral blood. The rearrangement combines TRBV3-1 (or the pseudogene TRBV3-2) with TRBJ1-1; 7 junctional bases match TRBD1. This TCR derives from a woman between 45 and 65 years old with active or convalescent COVID-19. The DNA sequence follows: TGTGCCAGCAGCCAAAGGTATTCACAGGGGAATGAAGCTTTCTTT. Its protein is CASSQRYSQGNEAFF.